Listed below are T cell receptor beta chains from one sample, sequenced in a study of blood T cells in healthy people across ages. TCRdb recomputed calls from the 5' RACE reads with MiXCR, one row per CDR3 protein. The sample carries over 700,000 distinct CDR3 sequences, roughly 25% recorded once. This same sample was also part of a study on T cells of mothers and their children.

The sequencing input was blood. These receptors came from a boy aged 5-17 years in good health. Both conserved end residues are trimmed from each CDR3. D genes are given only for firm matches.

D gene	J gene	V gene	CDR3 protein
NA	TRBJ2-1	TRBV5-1	ASKSGAINNEQF
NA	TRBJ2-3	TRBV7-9	ASSIEGKSTDTQY
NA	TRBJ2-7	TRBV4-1	ASSQLNNYEQY
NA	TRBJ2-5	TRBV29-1	SASSPGQLQETQY
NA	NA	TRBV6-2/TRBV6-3	ASSYSGLHEQY
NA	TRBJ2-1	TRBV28	ASSRGLRLRNEQF
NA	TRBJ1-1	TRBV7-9	ASSPLNSVNTEAF
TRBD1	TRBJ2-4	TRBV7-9	ASSLAGTGTGLNIQY
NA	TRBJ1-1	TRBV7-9	ASSLGWGTEAF
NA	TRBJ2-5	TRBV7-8	ASSLETDSEETQY
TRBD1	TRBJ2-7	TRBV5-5	ASSLLTGVYEQY
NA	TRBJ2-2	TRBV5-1	ASSLGFGTGELF
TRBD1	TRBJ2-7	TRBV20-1	SARQDRGTYEQY
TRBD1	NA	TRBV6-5	VSSYLGQGYEQY
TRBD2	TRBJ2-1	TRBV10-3	AIKRTSGSNEQF
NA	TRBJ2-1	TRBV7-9	ASSLGGRDNEQF
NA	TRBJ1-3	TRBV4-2	ASSPTLSGVSGNTIY
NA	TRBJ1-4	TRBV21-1	ASSSSGGRDEKLF
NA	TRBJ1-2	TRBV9	ASSVYTNYGYT
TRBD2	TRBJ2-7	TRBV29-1	SVVAGESYEQY
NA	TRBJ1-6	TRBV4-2	ASSQVAGKNSPLH
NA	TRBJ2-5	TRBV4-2	ASSQERAWETQY
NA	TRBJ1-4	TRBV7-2	ASSLAGGYGEKLF
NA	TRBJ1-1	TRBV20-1	SVTQIMNTEAF
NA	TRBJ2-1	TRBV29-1	SVERTSYNEQF
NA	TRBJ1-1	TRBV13	ASSLGREYGEAF
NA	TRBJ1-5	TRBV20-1	SARGGLGNQPQH